These 20 T cell receptor beta chains originate from one sample sequenced in a study of shared clonotypes between healthy human individuals. Some clones are missing from TCRdb's copy, which holds only in-frame ones; the method was immunoSEQ multiplex PCR. The table includes some 2.4 million clones, roughly 93% detected once. What was sequenced was naive CD4+ T cells from PBMCs. Subset specified: CD45RA+ positively selected. All receptors come from a man aged 18 to 29 in good health. Some clones in this sample may be carry-over from other donors' samples.

The genes are TRBV6-5 and TRBJ2-2; D is unresolved. V shed 2 bases and J shed 8 bases, with 18 bases lying between them. The CDR3 sequence is 16 residues long. Germline CDR1 is MNHEY and CDR2 is SVGAGI. As DNA, the CDR3 is TGTGCCAGCAGTTACGAATTGGCGTCCCGACCTGGGGAGCTGTTTTTT. Translation: CASSYELASRPGELFF.

The chain links TRBV19 to TRBJ1-3; TRBD1 matches 7 bases. J was trimmed by 2 bases and V by 4 bases; bases with no gene match: 5. Germline V gene lookup returns CDR1 LNHDA and CDR2 SQIVND (reference sequence). The CDR3 contains 15 residues. CDR3 sequence: CASSTGQAAGNTIYF. The CDR3 DNA is TGTGCCAGTAGTACAGGACAGGCTGCTGGAAACACCATATATTTT.

This rearrangement joins TRBV25-1 to TRBJ1-2, with 9 bases that match TRBD1. There are 12 residues in the CDR3. Looked up from germline, CDR1 is MGHDK and CDR2 is SYGVNS. V gave up 11 bases and J gave up 7 bases; unmatched junction bases: 8. CDR3 coding DNA: TGTGCCTCAACAGGGGGCGTAAGTGGCTACACCTTC. This sequence encodes CASTGGVSGYTF.

This rearrangement joins TRBV7-2 to TRBJ2-2; D might be TRBD1 (5 bases). V gave up 4 bases and J gave up 1 base, with 7 bases separating them. Germline values: CDR1 SGHTA, CDR2 FQGNSA. The CDR3 is 14 residues long. The CDR3 nucleotides read TGTGCCAGCAGCTATCAGGGGAACACCGGGGAGCTGTTTTTT. This sequence encodes CASSYQGNTGELFF. The whole variable domain, remainder taken from reference TRBV7-2 and TRBJ2-2, is GAGVSQSPSNKVTEKGKDVELRCDPISGHTALYWYRQSLGQGLEFLIYFQGNSAPDKSGLPSDRFSAERTGGSVSTLTIQRTQQEDSAVYLCASSYQGNTGELFFGEGSRLTVL.

The rearrangement joins TRBV27 to TRBJ2-6; D unclear. This CDR3 spans 16 amino acids. Germline V gene lookup returns CDR1 MNHEY and CDR2 SMNVEV (reference sequence). V gave up 2 bases and J gave up 0 bases, with 8 bases separating them. The CDR3 nucleotides are TGTGCCAGCAGTTTAAAACGACCCTCTGGGGCCAACGTCCTGACTTTC. Protein: CASSLKRPSGANVLTF.

The rearrangement links TRBV6-1 to TRBJ2-1; D gene uncertain. CDR3 length: 15 amino acids. Trimming removed 0 bases from V and 5 bases from J, with 11 bases in between. Per the germline V gene, CDR1 is MNHNS and CDR2 is SASEGT. CDR3 loop: CASSEAGKQNNEQFF. DNA of the CDR3: TGTGCCAGCAGTGAAGCGGGGAAACAGAACAATGAGCAGTTCTTC.

This clone appeared once. The chain employs TRBV28 and TRBJ2-7; no clear D gene. The germline V gene encodes CDR1 MDHEN and CDR2 SYDVKM. Trimming took off 8 bases at V and 5 bases at J, with 19 bases between the two ends. The CDR3 totals 14 residues. CDR3 sequence: CASSTPGAVNEQYF. The CDR3 nucleotides are TGTGCCAGCTCAACGCCTGGCGCGGTTAACGAGCAGTACTTC.

This clone occurred a few times. This chain uses TRBV28 with TRBJ1-1, with 7 nucleotides matching TRBD1. The trim removed 6 bases at V and 7 bases at J, leaving 8 bases unmatched. The CDR3 runs 13 residues. From germline, CDR1 is MDHEN and CDR2 SYDVKM. In nucleotides, the CDR3 is TGTGCCAGCAGCAGGGGACAGCAAATTGAAGCTTTCTTT. The encoded protein is CASSRGQQIEAFF.

The chain employs TRBV9 and TRBJ2-5, with 16 positions matching TRBD2. Germline trimming cut 4 bases from V and 5 bases from J; bases unmatched to any gene: 8. The CDR3 is 17 amino acids. The germline CDR1 and CDR2 sequences are SGDLS and YYNGEE. The CDR3 nucleotides are TGTGCCAGCAGCCCGGGACTAGCGGGAGGGCCTTGGGAGACCCAGTACTTC. Translated: CASSPGLAGGPWETQYF. Full variable domain (remainder filled in from reference TRBV9 and TRBJ2-5): DSGVTQTPKHLITATGQRVTLRCSPRSGDLSVYWYQQSLDQGLQFLIQYYNGEERAKGNILERFSAQQFPDLHSELNLSSLELGDSALYFCASSPGLAGGPWETQYFGPGTRLLVL.

CDR3 nucleotide sequence: TGTGCCAGCAGCTTACCCGGGGCCGGGGGCTCCTACAATGAGCAGTTCTTC. This sequence encodes CASSLPGAGGSYNEQFF. The rearrangement joins TRBV7-9 to TRBJ2-1; D perhaps matches TRBD2 (6 bases). CDR1 is SEHNR, CDR2 FQNEAQ, per germline (reference sequence). V was cut by 2 bases and J by 0 bases, with 14 bases left in between. CDR3 length: 17 amino acids.

The chain couples TRBV27 to TRBJ1-2; D unresolved. The ends were cut back, 3 bases at V and 0 bases at J, with 17 bases in the middle. CDR3 length: 17 residues. Per germline, CDR1 MNHEY and CDR2 SMNVEV (reference sequence). Here the CDR3 DNA reads TGTGCCAGCAGTTTGTCTTATCTGACTCCCGCTAACTATGGCTACACCTTC. The encoded protein is CASSLSYLTPANYGYTF.

The V call is TRBV27, the J call TRBJ1-5; D is possibly TRBD1 (5 bases). V shed 0 bases and J shed 5 bases, with 8 bases lying between them. Germline V gene data show CDR1 as MNHEY and CDR2 as SMNVEV (reference sequence). The CDR3 consists of 14 residues. DNA for the CDR3: TGTGCCAGCAGTTTATCGAGGGGAGATCAGCCCCAGCATTTT. Amino acid sequence: CASSLSRGDQPQHF.

A remark on this clone: Other DNA sequences in the sample encode the same CDR3. The chain's CDR3 is CASSLPGGRYGYTF. The CDR3 DNA is TGTGCCAGCAGCTTACCCGGGGGCCGGTATGGCTACACCTTC. The chain has TRBV5-6 and TRBJ1-2; D perhaps matches TRBD1 (6 bases). Germline loops: CDR1 SGHDT, CDR2 YYEEEE. This CDR3 has 14 residues. Trimming stripped 2 bases from V and 5 bases from J, with 13 bases between. Full variable domain (remainder filled in from reference TRBV5-6 and TRBJ1-2): DAGVTQSPTHLIKTRGQQVTLRCSPKSGHDTVSWYQQALGQGPQFIFQYYEEEERQRGNFPDRFSGHQFPNYSSELNVNALLLGDSALYLCASSLPGGRYGYTFGSGTRLTVV.

This rearrangement joins TRBV5-6 to TRBJ2-3, with a weak D call TRBD2 (6 bases). Per germline, CDR1 SGHDT and CDR2 YYEEEE. This CDR3 has 15 amino acids. The V gene lost 1 base and the J gene lost 4 bases, with 13 bases spanning the gap. The CDR3 nucleotides read TGTGCCAGCAGCTTGTCGAGCGGGTGGTCAGATACGCAGTATTTT. It encodes CASSLSSGWSDTQYF. Full variable domain (outside the CDR3, taken from reference TRBV5-6 and TRBJ2-3): DAGVTQSPTHLIKTRGQQVTLRCSPKSGHDTVSWYQQALGQGPQFIFQYYEEEERQRGNFPDRFSGHQFPNYSSELNVNALLLGDSALYLCASSLSSGWSDTQYFGPGTRLTVL.

The chain carries TRBV7-2 and TRBJ2-5; a weak D match, TRBD2 (6 bases). Trimming removed 5 bases at V and 9 bases at J, with 10 bases between. This CDR3 region has 11 residues. Germline CDR1 reads SGHTA; CDR2 reads FQGNSA. The CDR3 loop reads CASSQGGSQYF. In nucleotides, the CDR3 is TGTGCCAGCAGCCAAGGAGGGTCCCAGTACTTC.

Concerning this clone: A read error may account for a junction end that differs from germline. The chain couples TRBV27 to TRBJ2-2; TRBD2 is a possible D gene (5 bases). The CDR3 is 15 residues long. CDR1 is MNHEY and CDR2 is SMNVEV in the germline V gene (reference sequence). The CDR3 region has the DNA TGTGCCAGCAGTTTGGGGTTAGCGAAGACCGGGGAGCTGTTTTTT. Translated: CASSLGLAKTGELFF.

The chain uses TRBV5-6 and TRBJ1-2; no clear D gene. The CDR3 has 12 residues. V was cut by 4 bases and J by 3 bases, with 7 bases left in between. Germline V gene sequence: CDR1 SGHDT, CDR2 YYEEEE. DNA for the CDR3: TGTGCCAGCAGCCGCACGGACTATGGCTACACCTTC. Translating gives CASSRTDYGYTF.

The V and J genes are TRBV5-1 and TRBJ1-1; the D gene is possibly TRBD1 (5 bases). Germline lookup yields CDR1 SGHRS and CDR2 YFSETQ. There are 14 residues in the CDR3. The ends were cut back, 2 bases at V and 3 bases at J, with 11 bases in the middle. The CDR3 DNA sequence: TGCGCCAGCAGCTTAGGGGCAGAGGACACTGAAGCTTTCTTT. It translates to CASSLGAEDTEAFF.

The CDR3 region is CASSQDSRFWASGPRDTQYF. DNA of the CDR3: TGTGCCAGCAGCCAAGATTCTAGATTCTGGGCTAGCGGTCCTAGGGATACGCAGTATTTT. The chain is built from TRBV4-2 and TRBJ2-3; TRBD2 agrees at 7 bases. The CDR3 runs 20 residues. Per the germline V gene, CDR1 is LGHNA and CDR2 is YNFKEQ. Trimming took 0 bases from V and 6 from J; bases not matched to a gene: 21.

The chain carries TRBV5-1 and TRBJ1-5, with D possibly matching TRBD1 (6 bases). Trimming removed 3 bases at V and 4 bases at J, with 14 bases between. CDR1 is SGHRS, CDR2 YFSETQ, per germline. This CDR3 spans 15 amino acids. Written as DNA, the CDR3 is TGCGCCAGCAGCTGGGGGGGACAAGCAAATCAGCCCCAGCATTTT. Encoded protein: CASSWGGQANQPQHF. Together with reference TRBV5-1 and TRBJ1-5, the CDR3 gives the full variable domain: KAGVTQTPRYLIKTRGQQVTLSCSPISGHRSVSWYQQTPGQGLQFLFEYFSETQRNKGNFPGRFSGRQFSNSRSEMNVSTLELGDSALYLCASSWGGQANQPQHFGDGTRLSIL.